Shown below are 30 T cell receptor beta chains from a single sample sequenced in a study of human T cells and chemical hapten exposure. TCRdb passed the RACE reads through MiXCR, listing each CDR3 protein once. The sample includes 80,000 to 100,000 distinct CDR3 sequences, 9.3% of them seen just once. Time point given: patch test 2, 6 weeks after DPC sensitization. The treatment denotes: therapeutic diphenylcyclopropenone sensitization with weekly scalp DPC. Sequenced here: whole blood, sampled in connection with sensitization to the hapten diphenylcyclopropenone (DPC). All receptors derive from a woman in her thirties or forties with alopecia areata. Some clones in this sample may be carry-over from other donors' samples.

This clonotype was observed at least ten times. This chain uses TRBV6-4 with TRBJ1-1, with no clear D. Looked up from germline, CDR1 is MRHNA and CDR2 is SNTAGT. V dropped 10 bases and J dropped 1 base, with 13 bases sitting between them. This CDR3 comprises 13 residues. Written as DNA, the CDR3 is TGTGCCAACACGAGGCAATCGAACACTGAAGCTTTCTTT. It is translated as CANTRQSNTEAFF.

Regarding this clonotype: One end of the junction does not line up with germline, which may come from a read error. The rearrangement uses TRBV5-1 and TRBJ2-5; 8 bases match TRBD1. In germline, CDR1 is SGHRS, CDR2 YFSETQ. The CDR3 spans 14 residues. The CDR3 loop reads CATSLGQGAETQYF. The CDR3 bases are TGCGCCACCAGCCTGGGGCAGGGGGCTGAGACCCAGTACTTC.

This clonotype was detected ten times or more. The chain combines TRBV29-1 with TRBJ2-7, with D possibly TRBD1 on 6 matching bases. In germline, CDR1 is SQVTM, CDR2 ANQGSEA. The CDR3 has 13 residues. Trimming cost V 2 bases and J 2 bases, with 10 bases left between them. For the CDR3, the DNA is TGCAGCGTTGAATCCGGACAGCCCTACGAGCAGTACTTC. Its protein product is CSVESGQPYEQYF.

This clonotype was counted only a few times. This sequence joins TRBV10-3 and TRBJ2-7; 9 bases agree with TRBD1. The germline V gene encodes CDR1 ENHRY and CDR2 SYGVKD. The CDR3 runs 16 residues. V shed 5 bases and J 4 bases; nucleotides not matched to a gene: 12. The CDR3 protein is CAISTHPGTGSYEQYF. The CDR3 coding sequence is TGTGCCATCAGTACCCATCCCGGGACAGGGTCATACGAGCAGTACTTC.

This clonotype was seen only a few times. The chain uses TRBV12-3 or TRBV12-4 and TRBJ2-3; D assignment may be TRBD1 or TRBD2 (6 bases each). This CDR3 has 14 amino acids. V was shortened by 1 base and J by 5 bases, with 10 bases between the two germline ends. The CDR3 DNA is TGTGCCAGCAGTTTAGGGGGGGCAAGAGATACGCAGTATTTT. Translation: CASSLGGARDTQYF.

The genes are TRBV6-2 or TRBV6-3 and TRBJ2-7, with 9 bases that match TRBD2. This CDR3 is 17 amino acids long. Germline assignment: CDR1 MNHEY and CDR2 SVGEGT. Losses at the gene ends were 0 bases for V and 5 bases for J; bases not matched to a gene: 11. The CDR3 bases are TGTGCCAGCAGTTACTCTCTAGCGGGGAACCCGGCCCACGAGCAGTACTTC. Translating it yields CASSYSLAGNPAHEQYF.

This clonotype was observed at least ten times. The chain carries TRBV7-6 and TRBJ2-3; 9 nucleotides line up with TRBD1. V gave up 4 bases and J gave up 5 bases; unmatched junction bases: 7. This CDR3 is built from 15 residues. CDR1 SGHVS and CDR2 FNYEAQ come from the germline V gene. The CDR3 reads CASSYRDRVLDTQYF. The CDR3 DNA reads TGTGCCAGCAGCTACCGGGACAGGGTGTTAGATACGCAGTATTTT.

The gene calls are TRBV28 and TRBJ1-1; tentative D call: TRBD1 (5 bases). The germline CDR1 and CDR2 sequences are MDHEN and SYDVKM. Trimming stripped 8 bases from V and 4 bases from J, with 17 bases between. CDR3 length: 14 residues. The CDR3 loop reads CASELSGRATEAFF. In DNA, the CDR3 is TGTGCCAGCGAACTGTCAGGGAGGGCCACTGAAGCTTTCTTT.

Many counts were recorded for this clonotype. This chain links TRBV6-5 with TRBJ2-7; weak D call: TRBD2 (5 bases). In germline, CDR1 is MNHEY, CDR2 SVGAGI. This CDR3 region has 14 residues. The ends were cut back, 8 bases at V and 4 bases at J, with 18 bases in the middle. The DNA of the CDR3 is TGTGCCAGCTCGATCAAGAGTCGGGGTTACGAGCAGTACTTC. Amino acid sequence: CASSIKSRGYEQYF.

This clonotype turned up a few times. The rearrangement links TRBV4-1 to TRBJ2-2; 10 bases agree with TRBD2. The CDR3 has 21 amino acids. CDR1 MGHRA and CDR2 YSYEKL come from the germline V gene. The V gene end was trimmed by 2 bases and the J gene end by 1 base; junction bases not matched to a gene: 16. CDR3 in amino acids: CASSQSRVGLAGERNTGELFF. In nucleotides, the CDR3 is TGCGCCAGCAGCCAATCTAGGGTGGGTCTAGCGGGAGAACGGAACACCGGGGAGCTGTTTTTT.

This clonotype showed up just a few times. The chain carries TRBV29-1 and TRBJ2-4, with a possible D match to TRBD2 (5 bases). V lost 4 bases, J lost 8 bases, and 12 bases lay in between. Germline V gene lookup returns CDR1 SQVTM and CDR2 ANQGSEA. The length of the CDR3 is 12 residues. The CDR3 is CSVVRGADIQYF. CDR3 coding DNA: TGCAGCGTTGTACGGGGAGCGGACATTCAGTACTTC.

The J gene is TRBJ2-3, the V gene TRBV7-3; 10 bases are a match to TRBD2. Germline V gene data show CDR1 as SGHTA and CDR2 as FQGTGA. The V segment lost 5 bases and the J segment 11 bases; nucleotides outside the gene matches: 16. CDR3 size: 16 residues. The CDR3 loop reads CASSPRASGSFFKQYF. The DNA for the CDR3 is TGTGCCAGCAGCCCCCGGGCTAGCGGGAGTTTCTTCAAGCAGTATTTT.

The J gene is TRBJ2-3, the V gene TRBV29-1; a possible D gene is TRBD2 (5 bases). The ends were cut back, 6 bases at V and 5 bases at J, with 9 bases in the middle. CDR1 is SQVTM, CDR2 ANQGSEA, per germline. The CDR3 is made up of 11 amino acids. Here the CDR3 reads CSVPEGDTQYF. CDR3 coding DNA: TGCAGCGTGCCCGAGGGAGATACGCAGTATTTT.

This clonotype was seen a handful of times. The chain joins TRBV20-1 to TRBJ2-1; 10 nucleotides line up with TRBD2. The CDR3 contains 14 residues. The germline CDR1 and CDR2 sequences are DFQATT and SNEGSKA (reference sequence). Losses at the gene ends were 6 bases for V and 8 bases for J; bases not matched to a gene: 10. The CDR3 nucleotides read TGCAGTGCATTGGGACTAGCGCAAGTTGATGAGCAGTTCTTC. Translating gives CSALGLAQVDEQFF.

This clonotype was picked up a small number of times. The chain joins TRBV12-3 or TRBV12-4 to TRBJ1-6; 9 nucleotides line up with TRBD1. V gave up 5 bases and J gave up 6 bases; unmatched junction bases: 11. The CDR3 is made up of 17 amino acids. The CDR3 is CASSPVPGQGTNSPLHF. The CDR3 DNA follows: TGTGCCAGCAGTCCCGTCCCGGGACAGGGTACTAATTCACCCCTCCACTTT.

Regarding this clonotype: A much larger clone is a single base away; this may be a read error. The chain carries TRBV7-3 and TRBJ2-2; D is perhaps TRBD2 (6 bases). Germline loops: CDR1 SGHTA, CDR2 FQGTGA. Trimming left V 2 bases short and J 15 bases short, with 13 bases between. The CDR3 has 12 amino acids. The CDR3 protein is CASSLGGSALFF. CDR3 sequence (DNA): TGTGCCAGCAGCTTAGGGGGGAGTGCGTTGTTTTTT. The entire variable domain, with the rest obtained from reference TRBV7-3 and TRBJ2-2, is as follows: GAGVSQTPSNKVTEKGKYVELRCDPISGHTALYWYRQSLGQGPEFLIYFQGTGAADDSGLPNDRFFAVRPEGSVSTLKIQRTERGDSAVYLCASSLGGSALFFGEGSRLTVL.

The chain joins TRBV6-2 or TRBV6-3 to TRBJ2-7; D uncertain. This CDR3 is built from 13 residues. Germline V CDR1 and CDR2: MNHEY, SVGEGT. V lost 4 bases to trimming and J lost 0 bases, with 7 bases between them. CDR3 region: CASSFSSSYEQYF. The CDR3 region has the DNA TGTGCCAGCAGTTTTTCAAGCTCCTACGAGCAGTACTTC.

This clonotype has just a few counts. One junction end disagrees with the germline gene, perhaps due to a read error. This chain uses TRBV30 with TRBJ2-5; D remains ambiguous. The CDR3 consists of 13 residues. CDR1 is GTSNPN, CDR2 SVGIG, per germline (reference sequence). The CDR3, as DNA: TGTGCCTGGACCCCCCCGGGTTATGAGATCCAGTACTTC. It is translated as CAWTPPGYEIQYF. The variable domain in full, with the rest retrieved from reference TRBV30 and TRBJ2-5, is SQTIHQWPATLVQPVGSPLSLECTVEGTSNPNLYWYRQAAGRGLQLLFYSVGIGQISSEVPQNLSASRPQDRQFILSSKKLLLSDSGFYLCAWTPPGYEIQYFGPGTRLLVL.

This clonotype was seen many times. The rearrangement joins TRBV28 to TRBJ2-2; no firm D call. Germline CDR1 is MDHEN and CDR2 is SYDVKM. CDR3 size: 14 residues. The ends were cut back, 3 bases at V and 2 bases at J, with 7 bases in the middle. The CDR3, as DNA: TGTGCCAGCAGTTTCCGACTTAACACCGGGGAGCTGTTTTTT. It specifies CASSFRLNTGELFF.

In this sample, this clonotype turned up many times. The chain recombines TRBV12-3 or TRBV12-4 with TRBJ1-2; the D gene is possibly TRBD1 (5 bases). V lost 4 bases, J lost 5 bases, and 14 bases lay in between. This CDR3 is 14 amino acids long. The CDR3 DNA is TGTGCCAGCAGTTCCCCGGGGGGGGGTTATGGCTACACCTTC. It is translated as CASSSPGGGYGYTF.

This clonotype showed up many times. V is TRBV28 and J is TRBJ2-5, with 7 bases that match TRBD1. CDR3 length: 15 residues. The V gene end was trimmed by 4 bases and the J gene end by 1 base; junction bases not matched to a gene: 6. Germline assignment: CDR1 MDHEN and CDR2 SYDVKM. The CDR3 coding sequence is TGTGCCAGCAGTTCGAGACAGGGTCCCCAAGAGACCCAGTACTTC. This sequence encodes CASSSRQGPQETQYF.

In this sample, this clonotype turned up many times. The chain combines TRBV18 with TRBJ1-1; D is undetermined. CDR3 length: 15 amino acids. V lost 3 bases, J lost 0 bases, and 11 bases lay in between. The germline gives CDR1 KGHSH, CDR2 LQKENI. The CDR3 sequence: CASSPATYMNTEAFF. For the CDR3, the DNA is TGTGCCAGCTCACCGGCCACCTACATGAACACTGAAGCTTTCTTT.

This chain links TRBV2 with TRBJ2-7; D is unresolved. CDR3 length: 10 residues. V lost 4 bases, J lost 5 bases, and 3 bases lay in between. Germline V gene lookup returns CDR1 SNHLY and CDR2 FYNNEI. The CDR3 DNA is TGTGCCAGCAGTGCCCACGAGCAGTACTTC. It is translated as CASSAHEQYF.

This clonotype has ten or more counts. The rearrangement joins TRBV18 to TRBJ1-6; TRBD1 aligns across 7 bases. The germline gives CDR1 KGHSH, CDR2 LQKENI. This CDR3 is 18 amino acids long. The V and J ends lost 2 bases and 0 bases, in that order; junction bases with no gene match: 7. The chain's CDR3 is CASSPTGQATSYNSPLHF. In nucleotides, the CDR3 is TGTGCCAGCTCACCAACAGGACAGGCGACCTCCTATAATTCACCCCTCCACTTT.

This clonotype was picked up a small number of times. The rearrangement joins TRBV6-1 to TRBJ1-2; the D is unclear. The CDR3 spans 16 residues. V was cut by 7 bases and J by 5 bases, with 23 bases left in between. Germline V gene data show CDR1 as MNHNS and CDR2 as SASEGT. Here the CDR3 DNA reads TGTGCCAGCATCCGACCCTGGTCGCTCGGCCCGTATGGCTACACCTTC. Protein product: CASIRPWSLGPYGYTF.

This clonotype was seen at least ten times. The rearrangement uses TRBV29-1 and TRBJ2-3; D unclear. CDR3 length: 11 amino acids. V lost 6 bases to trimming and J lost 6 bases, with 10 bases between them. Looked up from germline, CDR1 is SQVTM and CDR2 is ANQGSEA. The CDR3 nucleotides are TGCAGCGTCGCGGTGGTGGATACGCAGTATTTT. Amino acid sequence: CSVAVVDTQYF.

This clonotype was seen ten or more times. The V and J genes are TRBV4-3 and TRBJ1-3; tentative D call: TRBD1 (6 bases). Germline CDR1 is LGHNA and CDR2 is YSLEER. Trimming pared 0 bases from V and 0 bases from J, leaving 18 bases between. This CDR3 has 19 residues. The CDR3 is CASSQELPGGLSSGNTIYF. The CDR3 bases are TGCGCCAGCAGCCAAGAGCTACCGGGGGGGCTGTCCTCTGGAAACACCATATATTTT.

This clonotype was detected only a few times. The rearrangement links TRBV7-9 to TRBJ2-1; D possibly corresponds to TRBD1 (5 bases). Germline V gene data show CDR1 as SEHNR and CDR2 as FQNEAQ (reference sequence). The CDR3 sequence is 14 residues long. The V end was cut by 5 bases, the J end by 6 bases, with 14 bases between. CDR3 sequence (DNA): TGTGCCAGCAGCCCATCGACAGTCCTCAATGAGCAGTTCTTC. Its protein product is CASSPSTVLNEQFF. The full variable domain, with the rest looked up from reference TRBV7-9 and TRBJ2-1, is DTGVSQNPRHKITKRGQNVTFRCDPISEHNRLYWYRQTLGQGPEFLTYFQNEAQLEKSRLLSDRFSAERPKGSFSTLEIQRTEQGDSAMYLCASSPSTVLNEQFFGPGTRLTVL.

The rearrangement links TRBV20-1 to TRBJ1-2; no clear D gene. This CDR3 spans 13 amino acids. V lost 0 bases, J lost 8 bases, and 13 bases lay in between. The V gene's germline CDR1 is DFQATT and CDR2 SNEGSKA (reference sequence). The DNA of the CDR3 is TGCAGTGCTAGAGATAGGTCCCTTGGAGGCTACACCTTC. This gives the protein CSARDRSLGGYTF.

The genes are TRBV11-2 and TRBJ2-5; TRBD1 matches at 8 bases. Germline-derived CDR1 and CDR2 are SGHAT and FQNNGV. The CDR3 has 15 residues. Trimming removed 5 bases from V and 5 bases from J; junction bases left unmatched: 10. In nucleotides, the CDR3 is TGTGCCAGCAGCCCCGGTCCCCGACAGGGGGAGACCCAGTACTTC. This gives the protein CASSPGPRQGETQYF.